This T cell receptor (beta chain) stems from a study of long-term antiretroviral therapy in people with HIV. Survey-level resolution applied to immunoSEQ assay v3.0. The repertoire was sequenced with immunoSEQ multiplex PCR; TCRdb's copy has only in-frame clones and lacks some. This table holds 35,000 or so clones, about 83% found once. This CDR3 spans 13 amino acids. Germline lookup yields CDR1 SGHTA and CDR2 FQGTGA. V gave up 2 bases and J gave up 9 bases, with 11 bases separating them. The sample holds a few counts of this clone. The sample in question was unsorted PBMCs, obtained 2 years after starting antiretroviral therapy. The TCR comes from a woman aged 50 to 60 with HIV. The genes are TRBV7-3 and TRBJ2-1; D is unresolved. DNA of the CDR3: TGTGCCAGCAGCTTAGGTGCCACCCGTGAGCAGTTCTTC. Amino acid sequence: CASSLGATREQFF.